This T cell receptor beta chain was identified during a study of blood T cell repertoires in COVID-19. Study at large: The United States, Italy and Spain were the sources of the acute and convalescent COVID-19 samples.

This clone was counted a few times. Generated by immunoSEQ multiplex PCR, the TCRdb table keeps only in-frame clones and is missing some. The sample includes some 150,000 clones, 75% to 85% of them seen just once. CDR3 length: 12 amino acids. Trimming removed 7 bases from V and 7 bases from J; junction bases left unmatched: 6. Germline V gives CDR1 MNHEY, CDR2 SVGAGI. The chain carries TRBV6-5 and TRBJ1-2, with 7 bases identical to TRBD1. This clonotype originated in a woman aged 45-65 years in a cohort sampled during active or convalescent COVID-19. Sequenced sample: peripheral blood. The CDR3 nucleotides are TGTGCCAGCAATCAGGGGGTAGGTGGCTACACCTTC. It codes for CASNQGVGGYTF.